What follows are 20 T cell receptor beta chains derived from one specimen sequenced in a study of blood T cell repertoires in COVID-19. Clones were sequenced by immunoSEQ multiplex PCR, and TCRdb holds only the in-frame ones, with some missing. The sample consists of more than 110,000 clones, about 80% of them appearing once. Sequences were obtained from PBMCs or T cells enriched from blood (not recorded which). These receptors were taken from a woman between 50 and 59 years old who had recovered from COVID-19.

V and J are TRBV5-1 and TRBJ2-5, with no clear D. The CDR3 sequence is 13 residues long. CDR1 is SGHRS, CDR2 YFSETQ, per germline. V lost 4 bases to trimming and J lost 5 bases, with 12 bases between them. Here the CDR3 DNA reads TGCGCCAGCAGCGGATTAGCTTGGGAGACCCAGTACTTC. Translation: CASSGLAWETQYF.

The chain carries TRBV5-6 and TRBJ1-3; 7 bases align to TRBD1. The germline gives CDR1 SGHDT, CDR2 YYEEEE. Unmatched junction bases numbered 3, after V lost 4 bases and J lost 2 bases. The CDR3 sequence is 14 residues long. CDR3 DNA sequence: TGTGCCAGCAGCGAGGGGACAGCTGGAAACACCATATATTTT. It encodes CASSEGTAGNTIYF.

This chain's CDR3 is CASSSRSRTETQYF. CDR3 in DNA: TGTGCCAGCAGCTCTCGGTCGAGAACAGAGACCCAGTACTTC. The rearrangement uses TRBV7-9 and TRBJ2-5; D is ambiguous. Germline V gene lookup returns CDR1 SEHNR and CDR2 FQNEAQ (reference sequence). V was cut by 4 bases and J by 4 bases, with 13 bases left in between. The CDR3 runs to 14 residues.

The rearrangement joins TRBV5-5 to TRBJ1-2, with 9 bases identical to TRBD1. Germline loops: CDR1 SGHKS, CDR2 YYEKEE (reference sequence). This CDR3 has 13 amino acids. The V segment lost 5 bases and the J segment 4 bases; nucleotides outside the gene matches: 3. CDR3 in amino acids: CASSPTGGYGYTF. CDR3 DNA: TGTGCCAGCAGTCCGACAGGGGGCTATGGCTACACCTTC. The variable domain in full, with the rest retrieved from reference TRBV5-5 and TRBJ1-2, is DAGVTQSPTHLIKTRGQQVTLRCSPISGHKSVSWYQQVLGQGPQFIFQYYEKEERGRGNFPDRFSARQFPNYSSELNVNALLLGDSALYLCASSPTGGYGYTFGSGTRLTVV.

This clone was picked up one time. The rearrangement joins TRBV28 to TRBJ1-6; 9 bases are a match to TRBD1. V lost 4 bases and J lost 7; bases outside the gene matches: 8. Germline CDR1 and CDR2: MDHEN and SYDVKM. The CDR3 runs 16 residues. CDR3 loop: CASSSPSGTGNSPLHF. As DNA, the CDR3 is TGTGCCAGCAGTTCCCCCTCCGGGACAGGGAATTCACCCCTCCACTTT.

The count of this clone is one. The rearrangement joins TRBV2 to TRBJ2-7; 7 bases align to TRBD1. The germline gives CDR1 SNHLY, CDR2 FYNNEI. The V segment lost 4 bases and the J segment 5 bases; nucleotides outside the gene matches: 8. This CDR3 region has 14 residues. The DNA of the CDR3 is TGTGCCAGCAGTGTAGTACAGGGGTCCCACGAGCAGTACTTC. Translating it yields CASSVVQGSHEQYF.

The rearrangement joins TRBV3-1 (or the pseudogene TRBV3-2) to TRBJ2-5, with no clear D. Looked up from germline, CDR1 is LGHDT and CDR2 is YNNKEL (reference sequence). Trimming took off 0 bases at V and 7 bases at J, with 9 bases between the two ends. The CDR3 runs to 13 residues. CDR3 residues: CASSQDRWATQYF. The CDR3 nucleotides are TGTGCCAGCAGCCAAGATCGGTGGGCGACCCAGTACTTC.

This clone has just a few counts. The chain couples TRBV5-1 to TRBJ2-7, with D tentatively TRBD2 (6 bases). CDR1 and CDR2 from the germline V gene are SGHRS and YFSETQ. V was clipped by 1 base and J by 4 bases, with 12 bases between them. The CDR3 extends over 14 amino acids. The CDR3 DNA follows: TGCGCCAGCAGCTTGAGCCCGGGGGTTTACGAGCAGTACTTC. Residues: CASSLSPGVYEQYF.

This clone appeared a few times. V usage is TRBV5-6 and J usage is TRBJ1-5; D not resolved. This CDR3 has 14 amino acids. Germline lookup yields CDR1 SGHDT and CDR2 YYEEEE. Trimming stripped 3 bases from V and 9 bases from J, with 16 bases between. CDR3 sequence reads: CASSSSILRLPQHF. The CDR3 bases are TGTGCCAGCAGCTCCAGCATACTAAGGCTGCCCCAGCATTTT.

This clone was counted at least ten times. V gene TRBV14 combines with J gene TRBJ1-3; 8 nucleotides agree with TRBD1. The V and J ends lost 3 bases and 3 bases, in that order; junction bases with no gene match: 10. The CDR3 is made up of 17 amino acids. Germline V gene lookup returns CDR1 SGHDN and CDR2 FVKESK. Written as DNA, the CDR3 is TGTGCCAGCAGCCAGAGGGGACCAGGGGGCGATGGAAACACCATATATTTT. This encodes CASSQRGPGGDGNTIYF.

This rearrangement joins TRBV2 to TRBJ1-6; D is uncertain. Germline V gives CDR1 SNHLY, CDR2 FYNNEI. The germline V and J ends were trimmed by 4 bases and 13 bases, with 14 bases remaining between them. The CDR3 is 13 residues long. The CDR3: CASSGAEGTPLHF. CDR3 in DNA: TGTGCCAGCAGTGGGGCGGAGGGAACCCCCCTCCACTTT.

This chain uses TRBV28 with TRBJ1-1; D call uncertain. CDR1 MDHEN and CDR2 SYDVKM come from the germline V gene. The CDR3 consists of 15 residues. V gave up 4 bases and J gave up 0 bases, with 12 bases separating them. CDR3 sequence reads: CASSSGSFMNTEAFF. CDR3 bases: TGTGCCAGCAGTTCGGGAAGTTTCATGAACACTGAAGCTTTCTTT.

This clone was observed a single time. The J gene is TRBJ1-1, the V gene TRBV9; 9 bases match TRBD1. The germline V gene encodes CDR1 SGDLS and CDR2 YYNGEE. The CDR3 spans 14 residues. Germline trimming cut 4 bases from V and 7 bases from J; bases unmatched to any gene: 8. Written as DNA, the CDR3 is TGTGCCAGCAGCCCCCAGACAGGGGGGGTTGAAGCTTTCTTT. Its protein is CASSPQTGGVEAFF.

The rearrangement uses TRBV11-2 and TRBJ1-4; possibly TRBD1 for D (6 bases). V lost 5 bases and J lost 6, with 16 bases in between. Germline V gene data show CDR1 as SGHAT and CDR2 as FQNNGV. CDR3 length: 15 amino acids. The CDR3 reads CASSVSQGKYEKLFF. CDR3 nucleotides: TGTGCCAGCAGCGTAAGCCAGGGGAAGTATGAAAAACTGTTTTTT.

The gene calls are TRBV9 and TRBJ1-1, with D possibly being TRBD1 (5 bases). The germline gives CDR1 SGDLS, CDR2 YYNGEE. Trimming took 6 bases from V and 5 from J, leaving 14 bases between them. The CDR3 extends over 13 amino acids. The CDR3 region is CASTQVGGTEAFF. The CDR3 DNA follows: TGTGCCAGCACACAGGTCGGGGGGACTGAAGCTTTCTTT.

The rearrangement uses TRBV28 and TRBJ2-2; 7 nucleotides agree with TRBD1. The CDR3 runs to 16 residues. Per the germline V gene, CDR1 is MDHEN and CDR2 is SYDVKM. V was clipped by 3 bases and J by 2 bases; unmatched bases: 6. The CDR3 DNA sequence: TGTGCCAGCAGTTTTTTGGGGACAGTTAACACCGGGGAGCTGTTTTTT. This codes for CASSFLGTVNTGELFF.

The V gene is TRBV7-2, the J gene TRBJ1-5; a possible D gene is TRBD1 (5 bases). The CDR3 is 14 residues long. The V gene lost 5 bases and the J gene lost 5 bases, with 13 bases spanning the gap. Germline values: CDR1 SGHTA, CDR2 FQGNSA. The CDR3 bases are TGTGCCAGCAGCGCCACAGGCTTCGATCAGCCCCAGCATTTT. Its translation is CASSATGFDQPQHF. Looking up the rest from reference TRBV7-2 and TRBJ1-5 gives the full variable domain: GAGVSQSPSNKVTEKGKDVELRCDPISGHTALYWYRQSLGQGLEFLIYFQGNSAPDKSGLPSDRFSAERTGGSVSTLTIQRTQQEDSAVYLCASSATGFDQPQHFGDGTRLSIL.

The CDR3 DNA reads TGTGCCAGCAGTGTCAACTACTCCAATGAGCAGTTCTTC. This sequence encodes CASSVNYSNEQFF. V usage is TRBV2 and J usage is TRBJ2-1; D unclear. The V end was cut by 4 bases, the J end by 6 bases, with 10 bases between. Germline V gene sequence: CDR1 SNHLY, CDR2 FYNNEI. The CDR3 is 13 amino acids.

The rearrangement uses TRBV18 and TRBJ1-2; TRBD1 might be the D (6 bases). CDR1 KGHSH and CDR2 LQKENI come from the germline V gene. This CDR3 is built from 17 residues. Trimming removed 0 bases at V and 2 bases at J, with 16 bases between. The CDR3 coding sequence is TGTGCCAGCTCACCACCCCGGCTCCGGACAGTAAACTATGGCTACACCTTC. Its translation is CASSPPRLRTVNYGYTF.

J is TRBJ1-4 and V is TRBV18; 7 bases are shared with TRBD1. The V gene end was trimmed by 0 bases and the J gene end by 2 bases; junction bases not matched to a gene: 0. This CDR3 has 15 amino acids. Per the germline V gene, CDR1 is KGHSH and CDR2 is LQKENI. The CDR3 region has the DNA TGTGCCAGCTCACCACCAGGGGGCACTAATGAAAAACTGTTTTTT. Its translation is CASSPPGGTNEKLFF.